The 21 T cell receptor beta chains in this list originate from one sample, sequenced in a study of beta chain features in type 1 diabetes. Isolated RNA was reverse transcribed in full, so expressed TCRB transcripts were sequenced. The table came from immunoSEQ multiplex PCR; TCRdb's copy has only in-frame clones and leaves some out. The sample yields around 450,000 clones, over 10% seen once. The sample was naive CD4+ T cells from blood. The receptors come from a woman aged 18-29 years in good health.

The sample holds a few counts of this clone. V gene TRBV5-1 combines with J gene TRBJ2-1, with D possibly matching TRBD1 (5 bases). The CDR3 has 15 residues. Germline assignment: CDR1 SGHRS and CDR2 YFSETQ. Trimming left V 0 bases short and J 4 bases short, with 11 bases between. The CDR3 nucleotides are TGCGCCAGCAGCTTGGTACCAGGGAATTACAATGAGCAGTTCTTC. Amino acid sequence: CASSLVPGNYNEQFF.

With regard to this clone: A read error may explain this, as a much larger clone is one base away. The rearrangement joins TRBV5-6 to TRBJ2-5; D unclear. Germline lookup yields CDR1 SGHDT and CDR2 YYEEEE. This CDR3 comprises 11 residues. V was trimmed by 4 bases and J by 5 bases, leaving 6 bases between them. The CDR3 coding sequence is TGTGCCAGCAGCGTCCGGGAGACCCAGTACTTC. As protein: CASSVRETQYF. Variable domain in full (rest from reference TRBV5-6 and TRBJ2-5): DAGVTQSPTHLIKTRGQQVTLRCSPKSGHDTVSWYQQALGQGPQFIFQYYEEEERQRGNFPDRFSGHQFPNYSSELNVNALLLGDSALYLCASSVRETQYFGPGTRLLVL.

This clone showed up just a few times. The V call is TRBV11-1, the J call TRBJ1-2, with 7 bases identical to TRBD1. J was trimmed by 7 bases and V by 4 bases; bases with no gene match: 9. From germline, CDR1 is SGHAT and CDR2 FQDESV (reference sequence). The CDR3 is 14 residues long. The CDR3 here is CASSSQQGRTGYTF. The CDR3, as DNA: TGTGCCAGCAGCTCTCAACAGGGGCGGACTGGCTACACCTTC. Full variable domain (outside the CDR3, taken from reference TRBV11-1 and TRBJ1-2): EAEVAQSPRYKITEKSQAVAFWCDPISGHATLYWYRQILGQGPELLVQFQDESVVDDSQLPKDRFSAERLKGVDSTLKIQPAELGDSAMYLCASSSQQGRTGYTFGSGTRLTVV.

The chain combines TRBV27 with TRBJ2-2, with 13 bases matching TRBD2. The CDR3 runs to 18 residues. The germline CDR1 and CDR2 sequences are MNHEY and SMNVEV (reference sequence). The junction had 8 bases not matched to a gene; V was cut back by 7 bases and J by 0 bases. This chain's CDR3 is CASTWRTSGGTNTGELFF. CDR3 DNA: TGTGCCAGCACCTGGCGGACTAGCGGGGGTACGAACACCGGGGAGCTGTTTTTT.

This rearrangement joins TRBV7-3 to TRBJ1-2; D not certain. This CDR3 is built from 13 residues. V was cut by 2 bases and J by 5 bases, with 9 bases left in between. Germline V gene lookup returns CDR1 SGHTA and CDR2 FQGTGA. The CDR3 loop reads CASSLFPGYGYTF. DNA of the CDR3: TGTGCCAGCAGCTTATTCCCGGGTTATGGCTACACCTTC.

V gene TRBV4-2 combines with J gene TRBJ1-2; D remains unclear. In germline, CDR1 is LGHNA, CDR2 YNFKEQ. The ends were cut back, 0 bases at V and 4 bases at J, with 9 bases in the middle. This CDR3 has 14 residues. CDR3: CASSQDPGSYGYTF. The CDR3 nucleotides are TGTGCCAGCAGCCAAGATCCTGGATCCTATGGCTACACCTTC.

V is TRBV7-2 and J is TRBJ2-7, with a tentative D call TRBD1 (5 bases). Germline CDR1 SGHTA, CDR2 FQGNSA. V was shortened by 1 base and J by 6 bases, with 16 bases between the two germline ends. This CDR3 is built from 15 residues. This CDR3 reads CASSLEWQGFGEQYV. In DNA form, the CDR3 reads TGTGCCAGCAGCTTAGAATGGCAGGGATTTGGCGAGCAGTACGTC.

In this sample, this clone turned up a few times. The chain joins TRBV4-3 to TRBJ1-1; 10 bases line up with TRBD1. V dropped 3 bases and J dropped 5; count of bases not matched to a gene: 6. The CDR3 has 15 residues. Germline-derived CDR1 and CDR2 are LGHNA and YSLEER. The CDR3 reads CASSQRDRGGTEAFF. The CDR3 DNA reads TGCGCCAGCAGCCAGAGGGACAGGGGAGGGACTGAAGCTTTCTTT.

The sample holds a few counts of this clone. The genes are TRBV7-2 and TRBJ2-7; 9 nucleotides match TRBD2. The germline gives CDR1 SGHTA, CDR2 FQGNSA. V was clipped by 1 base and J by 4 bases; unmatched bases: 5. This CDR3 region has 15 residues. The CDR3 region has the DNA TGTGCCAGCAGCTTAGACTCTAGCGGGACATACGAGCAGTACTTC. Translated, it gives CASSLDSSGTYEQYF.

The J gene is TRBJ2-3, the V gene TRBV7-2; possible D gene TRBD1, 5 bases. The ends were cut back, 1 base at V and 6 bases at J, with 11 bases in the middle. The CDR3 totals 14 residues. CDR1 and CDR2 (germline): SGHTA, FQGNSA. The CDR3 DNA sequence: TGTGCCAGCAGCTTAGTCCCAGGGTTGGATACGCAGTATTTT. It codes for CASSLVPGLDTQYF.

The rearrangement joins TRBV7-2 to TRBJ1-5; possible D gene TRBD1, 6 bases. CDR3 length equals 16 residues. The V gene lost 5 bases and the J gene lost 2 bases, with 16 bases spanning the gap. CDR1 and CDR2 from the germline V gene are SGHTA and FQGNSA. CDR3 nucleotides: TGTGCCAGCAGCCTTACAGGGCAATGGGGCAATCAGCCCCAGCATTTT. It is translated as CASSLTGQWGNQPQHF.

In its sample, this clone was seen a few times. V gene TRBV7-9 combines with J gene TRBJ2-3; D is uncertain. Trimming took off 4 bases at V and 0 bases at J, with 8 bases between the two ends. The CDR3 runs 14 residues. Germline-derived CDR1 and CDR2 are SEHNR and FQNEAQ (reference sequence). This CDR3 is CASSSSISTDTQYF. CDR3 coding DNA: TGTGCCAGCAGCTCGTCCATAAGCACAGATACGCAGTATTTT.

The rearrangement uses TRBV28 and TRBJ2-3; TRBD1 matches at 7 bases. The CDR3 spans 16 residues. V lost 3 bases to trimming and J lost 0 bases; unmatched junction nucleotides: 6. Germline V gives CDR1 MDHEN, CDR2 SYDVKM. This CDR3 is CASSFPGQDSTDTQYF. DNA of the CDR3: TGTGCCAGCAGTTTCCCCGGACAGGATAGCACAGATACGCAGTATTTT. Together with reference TRBV28 and TRBJ2-3, the CDR3 gives the full variable domain: DVKVTQSSRYLVKRTGEKVFLECVQDMDHENMFWYRQDPGLGLRLIYFSYDVKMKEKGDIPEGYSVSREKKERFSLILESASTNQTSMYLCASSFPGQDSTDTQYFGPGTRLTVL.

The V and J genes are TRBV7-9 and TRBJ2-7; D is perhaps TRBD1 (6 bases). V lost 4 bases, J lost 1 base, and 14 bases lay in between. The CDR3 length is 15 residues. Germline V gene lookup returns CDR1 SEHNR and CDR2 FQNEAQ (reference sequence). The CDR3 sequence: CASSSHRDKSYEQYF. Here the CDR3 DNA reads TGTGCCAGCAGCTCTCACCGGGACAAATCCTACGAGCAGTACTTC.

In this sample, this clone turned up a few times. A far bigger clonotype differs at one base, so this is likely a read error. This sample includes further DNA sequences coding for the same CDR3. This chain connects TRBV5-6 to TRBJ2-3; D is unresolved. This CDR3 is built from 11 residues. Germline V gene data show CDR1 as SGHDT and CDR2 as YYEEEE. Trimming stripped 4 bases from V and 2 bases from J, with 2 bases between. The CDR3 sequence is CASSLTDTQYF. The DNA of the CDR3 is TGTGCCAGCAGCCTCACAGATACGCAGTATTTT.

The table lists this clone with a few counts. The chain is built from TRBV5-6 and TRBJ2-7; 7 bases agree with TRBD1. Germline V CDR1 and CDR2: SGHDT, YYEEEE. This CDR3 has 14 residues. Trimming cost V 1 base and J 2 bases; bases outside gene matches: 3. The CDR3 bases are TGTGCCAGCAGCTTGTCGGGACAGACCTACGAGCAGTACGTC. Translation: CASSLSGQTYEQYV.

V gene TRBV7-2 combines with J gene TRBJ2-7; TRBD2 matches at 9 bases. Germline V gene lookup returns CDR1 SGHTA and CDR2 FQGNSA. This CDR3 has 16 amino acids. The trim removed 2 bases at V and 2 bases at J, leaving 7 bases unmatched. This chain's CDR3 is CASSLRSPSGTYEQYF. The CDR3 nucleotides are TGTGCCAGCAGCTTAAGATCGCCTAGCGGGACCTACGAGCAGTACTTC. Full variable domain (remainder filled in from reference TRBV7-2 and TRBJ2-7): GAGVSQSPSNKVTEKGKDVELRCDPISGHTALYWYRQSLGQGLEFLIYFQGNSAPDKSGLPSDRFSAERTGGSVSTLTIQRTQQEDSAVYLCASSLRSPSGTYEQYFGPGTRLTVT.

This clone came up a few times. The chain carries TRBV5-6 and TRBJ1-2; 7 positions match TRBD1. Germline V gene sequence: CDR1 SGHDT, CDR2 YYEEEE. Germline trimming cut 2 bases from V and 7 bases from J; bases unmatched to any gene: 14. CDR3 size: 16 residues. CDR3: CASSFRGLSHAGGYTF. The CDR3 DNA reads as TGTGCCAGCAGCTTTAGGGGGCTCTCCCATGCTGGTGGCTACACCTTC.

This chain connects TRBV25-1 to TRBJ2-5, with D perhaps matching TRBD1 or TRBD2 (5 bases each). The germline V gene encodes CDR1 MGHDK and CDR2 SYGVNS. This CDR3 is 14 amino acids long. Trimming shortened V by 3 bases and J by 1 base, and 9 bases separated the two germline ends. Written as DNA, the CDR3 is TGTGCCAGCAGTGAGGCAGGGACCCAAGAGACCCAGTACTTC. Encoded protein: CASSEAGTQETQYF.

J is TRBJ1-2 and V is TRBV29-1; perhaps TRBD1 as D (5 bases). The CDR3 runs 13 residues. The V end was cut by 7 bases, the J end by 2 bases, with 14 bases between. Germline V CDR1 and CDR2: SQVTM, ANQGSEA. The CDR3 is CSGVRAGNYGYTF. The CDR3 DNA follows: TGCAGCGGTGTTCGGGCAGGGAACTATGGCTACACCTTC.

This clone was seen more than once but under ten times. The CDR3, as DNA: TGCAGTCCCATTGGGTACGAGCAGTACGTC. This sequence encodes CSPIGYEQYV. The chain combines TRBV20-1 with TRBJ2-7; D is unclear. V gave up 8 bases and J gave up 4 bases, with 9 bases separating them. Germline V gene sequence: CDR1 DFQATT, CDR2 SNEGSKA (reference sequence). The CDR3 sequence is 10 residues long.